These 20 T cell receptor beta chains were all obtained from the same sample, sequenced in a study of blood T cell repertoires in COVID-19. Measured with immunoSEQ multiplex PCR; TCRdb has only the in-frame clones, and not every one. The sample holds 45,000 to 65,000 clones, about 85% seen once. The sample consisted of peripheral blood. Every receptor here comes from a woman older than 75 with acute or convalescent COVID-19.

This clone was seen a single time. This CDR3 reads CATSREGQGRSPLHF. The CDR3 DNA is TGTGCCACCAGCAGAGAGGGACAGGGACGATCACCCCTCCACTTT. This chain joins TRBV15 and TRBJ1-6; TRBD1 matches at 9 bases. With 0 bases clipped from V and 10 bases from J, the junction kept 4 bases outside the gene matches. The CDR3 runs 15 residues. Germline CDR1 is LNHNV and CDR2 is YYDKDF (reference sequence).

The J gene is TRBJ2-7, the V gene TRBV27; 7 bases are shared with TRBD1. From germline, CDR1 is MNHEY and CDR2 SMNVEV (reference sequence). Trimming removed 0 bases from V and 3 bases from J; junction bases left unmatched: 11. The CDR3 has 17 amino acids. The CDR3 loop is CASSLSRPETGYYEQYF. Here the CDR3 DNA reads TGTGCCAGCAGTTTATCTCGGCCGGAGACAGGGTACTACGAGCAGTACTTC.

This clone has just a few counts. The gene calls are TRBV11-2 and TRBJ1-4; weak D call: TRBD1 (6 bases). Trimming took off 5 bases at V and 8 bases at J, with 15 bases between the two ends. The length of the CDR3 is 14 residues. The germline V gene encodes CDR1 SGHAT and CDR2 FQNNGV. Here the CDR3 reads CASSKGRGEEKLFF. For the CDR3, the DNA is TGTGCCAGCAGCAAAGGCAGGGGAGAAGAAAAACTGTTTTTT.

The rearrangement uses TRBV7-8 and TRBJ2-1; no clear D. Germline CDR1 is SGHVS and CDR2 is FQNEAQ. The CDR3 length is 14 residues. Trimming stripped 3 bases from V and 9 bases from J, with 15 bases between. The CDR3 DNA is TGTGCCAGCAGCTTGGCCGGAGCCCCCAGTGAGCAGTTCTTC. Encoded protein: CASSLAGAPSEQFF.

The chain has TRBV11-2 and TRBJ2-5; 7 nucleotides line up with TRBD2. J lost 2 bases, V lost 2 bases, and 11 bases had no gene match. Germline V gene data show CDR1 as SGHAT and CDR2 as FQNNGV. The CDR3 extends over 17 amino acids. Written as DNA, the CDR3 is TGTGCCAGCAGCTTACCCCTGGAGTGGGGGGGACAAGAGACCCAGTACTTC. Its protein is CASSLPLEWGGQETQYF.

The CDR3 sequence: CASSLRVGAGENEQFF. CDR3 sequence (DNA): TGTGCCAGCAGCCTACGCGTTGGAGCGGGAGAGAATGAGCAGTTCTTC. V gene TRBV11-3 combines with J gene TRBJ2-1; TRBD2 agrees at 8 bases. CDR1 is SGHNT and CDR2 is YENEEA in the germline V gene. The CDR3 covers 16 residues. Losses at the gene ends were 5 bases for V and 7 bases for J; bases not matched to a gene: 13.

The J gene is TRBJ1-3, the V gene TRBV5-5; D gene uncertain. Germline lookup yields CDR1 SGHKS and CDR2 YYEKEE (reference sequence). V lost 2 bases and J 2 bases, leaving 5 bases between the germline ends. This CDR3 has 13 amino acids. CDR3 DNA: TGTGCCAGCAGCTTTCAGGCTGGAAACACCATATATTTT. Amino acids: CASSFQAGNTIYF. The full variable domain, rest sourced from reference TRBV5-5 and TRBJ1-3, is DAGVTQSPTHLIKTRGQQVTLRCSPISGHKSVSWYQQVLGQGPQFIFQYYEKEERGRGNFPDRFSARQFPNYSSELNVNALLLGDSALYLCASSFQAGNTIYFGEGSWLTVV.

The chain joins TRBV7-2 to TRBJ2-3; D is ambiguous. Per the germline V gene, CDR1 is SGHTA and CDR2 is FQGNSA. Trimming pared 1 base from V and 1 base from J, leaving 6 bases between. The CDR3 sequence is 14 residues long. The CDR3 DNA reads as TGTGCCAGCAGCTTAGGACTTGGCACAGATACGCAGTATTTT. This codes for CASSLGLGTDTQYF.

This clone was detected a few times. The gene calls are TRBV18 and TRBJ2-2; tentative D call: TRBD2 (6 bases). In germline, CDR1 is KGHSH, CDR2 LQKENI. The CDR3 covers 17 residues. Trimming cost V 3 bases and J 2 bases, with 16 bases left between them. The CDR3 coding sequence is TGTGCCAGCTCACCTCTCCGGGGGACGGACAACACCGGGGAGCTGTTTTTT. It yields the protein CASSPLRGTDNTGELFF.

The DNA of the CDR3 is TGTGCCAGCAGCCAAAACTCGGGACTAGCCGCAGAGACCCAGTACTTC. This sequence encodes CASSQNSGLAAETQYF. The chain carries TRBV3-1 (or the pseudogene TRBV3-2) and TRBJ2-5, with 9 bases that match TRBD2. CDR1 is LGHDT, CDR2 YNNKEL, per germline (reference sequence). The CDR3 sequence is 16 residues long. The junction had 8 bases not matched to a gene; V was cut back by 2 bases and J by 4 bases.

The rearrangement joins TRBV19 to TRBJ2-5; TRBD2 agrees at 8 bases. Germline CDR1 LNHDA, CDR2 SQIVND (reference sequence). The CDR3 has 15 amino acids. V was clipped by 3 bases and J by 2 bases; unmatched bases: 5. CDR3 nucleotide sequence: TGTGCCAGTAGTATTATAGCGGGATCACAAGAGACCCAGTACTTC. Translated, it gives CASSIIAGSQETQYF. The variable domain in full, completed from reference TRBV19 and TRBJ2-5, reads DGGITQSPKYLFRKEGQNVTLSCEQNLNHDAMYWYRQDPGQGLRLIYYSQIVNDFQKGDIAEGYSVSREKKESFPLTVTSAQKNPTAFYLCASSIIAGSQETQYFGPGTRLLVL.

The V call is TRBV4-1, the J call TRBJ1-2; 8 positions agree with TRBD1. CDR3 length: 15 residues. Trimming removed 0 bases from V and 5 bases from J; junction bases left unmatched: 5. The V gene's germline CDR1 is MGHRA and CDR2 YSYEKL. The CDR3 DNA reads TGCGCCAGCAGCCAAGATCCGGACAGGGCGTATGGCTACACCTTC. Residues: CASSQDPDRAYGYTF.

The chain is built from TRBV15 and TRBJ1-1; 9 bases are shared with TRBD1. Trimming removed 6 bases from V and 4 bases from J; junction bases left unmatched: 9. The germline CDR1 and CDR2 sequences are LNHNV and YYDKDF (reference sequence). CDR3 size: 15 residues. The CDR3 sequence is CATRETGGVVTEAFF. The DNA of the CDR3 is TGTGCCACCAGGGAGACAGGGGGTGTTGTCACTGAAGCTTTCTTT.

The V and J genes are TRBV6-5 and TRBJ2-7, with D possibly being TRBD1 (6 bases). Germline V CDR1 and CDR2: MNHEY, SVGAGI. This CDR3 has 15 residues. V lost 1 base and J lost 7, with 17 bases in between. The CDR3 reads CASSYFRAGDREQYF. In DNA form, the CDR3 reads TGTGCCAGCAGTTACTTTCGGGCAGGGGATCGGGAGCAGTACTTC.

This clone was detected only once. J is TRBJ2-7 and V is TRBV25-1; 10 bases align to TRBD2. The V gene end was trimmed by 8 bases and the J gene end by 6 bases; junction bases not matched to a gene: 7. Germline assignment: CDR1 MGHDK and CDR2 SYGVNS. This CDR3 has 13 residues. The CDR3 protein is CASGIAGGGEQYF. In DNA form, the CDR3 reads TGTGCCAGCGGTATAGCGGGGGGTGGCGAGCAGTACTTC.

The chain combines TRBV6-5 with TRBJ1-1, with no clear D. Germline V gene lookup returns CDR1 MNHEY and CDR2 SVGAGI. Trimming stripped 6 bases from V and 1 base from J, with 12 bases between. The CDR3 has 14 amino acids. CDR3 nucleotides: TGTGCCAGCAGCCAAATGTCCCCGAACACTGAAGCTTTCTTT. Translating gives CASSQMSPNTEAFF.

The chain joins TRBV6-1 to TRBJ2-5, with D perhaps TRBD2 (5 bases). CDR1 MNHNS and CDR2 SASEGT come from the germline V gene. There are 16 residues in the CDR3. Trimming stripped 3 bases from V and 3 bases from J, with 17 bases between. Here the CDR3 DNA reads TGTGCCAGCAGTGAGGCCCCTCTGATGAGGGAAGAGACCCAGTACTTC. It specifies CASSEAPLMREETQYF.

J is TRBJ1-4 and V is TRBV7-6, with 8 bases lining up with TRBD1. V lost 5 bases and J lost 7; bases outside the gene matches: 12. CDR3 length: 16 amino acids. Germline V gene data show CDR1 as SGHVS and CDR2 as FNYEAQ. Here the CDR3 DNA reads TGTGCCAGCAGCAGAGATTCAGGGGGCATAGGTGAAAAACTGTTTTTT. Its protein product is CASSRDSGGIGEKLFF.

This clone was seen more than once but under ten times. The chain carries TRBV3-1 (or the pseudogene TRBV3-2) and TRBJ2-7; 11 bases line up with TRBD2. CDR1 LGHDT and CDR2 YNNKEL come from the germline V gene (reference sequence). This CDR3 has 15 residues. Losses at the gene ends were 7 bases for V and 8 bases for J; bases not matched to a gene: 13. Written as DNA, the CDR3 is TGTGCCAGCACTAATAAACCCGGGACTAGCGGAAAGCAGTACTTC. This encodes CASTNKPGTSGKQYF.

This chain connects TRBV13 to TRBJ2-7; TRBD2 matches 8 bases. The V gene's germline CDR1 is PRHDT and CDR2 FYEKMQ (reference sequence). This CDR3 comprises 15 residues. V dropped 5 bases and J dropped 0; count of bases not matched to a gene: 6. Here the CDR3 reads CASSPPGGSSYEQYF. CDR3 coding DNA: TGTGCCAGCAGCCCTCCGGGGGGGTCCTCCTACGAGCAGTACTTC. Complete variable domain (other parts from reference TRBV13 and TRBJ2-7): AAGVIQSPRHLIKEKRETATLKCYPIPRHDTVYWYQQGPGQDPQFLISFYEKMQSDKGSIPDRFSAQQFSDYHSELNMSSLELGDSALYFCASSPPGGSSYEQYFGPGTRLTVT.